Described below is a single TCR beta chain sequence and its context. Antigen specificity is unknown. A single record per CDR3 protein comes from TCRdb applying MiXCR to the reads. This table has more than 85,000 distinct CDR3 sequences, approximately 28% appearing once. This sample stems from a study of T cell repertoires in cytomegalovirus infection. This CDR3 spans 14 amino acids. CDR1 is LNHDA and CDR2 is SQIVND in the germline V gene (reference sequence). V shed 1 base and J shed 3 bases, with 9 bases lying between them. The sample here was CD8+ T cells from cultured PBMCs, taken from culture after CMV antigen stimulation. This chain connects TRBV19 to TRBJ1-2; unclear D gene. The source is a human donor in good health (CMV status not recorded). Some clones in this sample may be carry-over from other donors' samples. For the CDR3, the DNA is TGTGCCAGTAGTATAGTACCAGGAGACTATGGCTACACCTTC. Translation gives CASSIVPGDYGYTF.